This TCR beta chain was documented in a study of cytomegalovirus exposure and HLA in healthy donors. 60 Vbeta and 13 Jbeta primers were used in PCR. The protocol was immunoSEQ multiplex PCR, while the TCRdb copy is restricted to in-frame clones and leaves out a portion. This sample's table has 85,000 or so clones. Turning to this clone: Its antigen remains unidentified.

Whole-study findings and limits: One later analysis reportedly identified an Asian-associated ancestry cluster that showed fewer N-insertions than the roughly 600-donor mean.

What was sequenced was PBMCs. This clonotype was obtained from a woman between 25 and 40 years old in good health and CMV-seronegative.

CDR3 sequence (DNA): TGTGCCAGCGGCCGGAGCAATTCACCCCTCCACTTT. Translated: CASGRSNSPLHF. The chain couples TRBV6-5 to TRBJ1-6, with D unclear. V was shortened by 8 bases and J by 7 bases, with 9 bases between the two germline ends. Germline CDR1 reads MNHEY; CDR2 reads SVGAGI. This CDR3 contains 12 residues.